The 8 T cell receptor beta chains below all came from one sample that was sequenced in a study of T cells in Graves' hyperthyroidism and ophthalmopathy. TCR beta CDR3 regions were amplified from RNA. HTBI primers were used for first-round RT-PCR of the TCR CDR3. Each CDR3 protein gets one entry after TCRdb re-called the multiplex PCR reads with MiXCR. The table records 550,000 to 650,000 distinct CDR3 sequences, approximately 14% of them present only once. Sequenced: blood. These TCRs come from a woman between 25 and 40 years old with Graves' hyperthyroidism that later progressed to Graves' ophthalmopathy.

A note on this clonotype: Its ends do not fully match the called genes, so a read error is possible. The chain recombines TRBV7-9 with TRBJ1-1; 9 nucleotides line up with TRBD1. The CDR3 runs to 16 residues. Germline V gene data show CDR1 as SEHNR and CDR2 as FQNEAQ (reference sequence). CDR3 protein: CASSPPSGTGSTEASF. Written as DNA, the CDR3 is TGTGCCAGCAGCCCACCATCCGGGACAGGGAGTACTGAAGCTTCCTTT.

This clonotype came up once. At one end the junction does not follow the germline gene, possibly because of a read error. This rearrangement joins TRBV6-9 to TRBJ2-3, with a weak D call TRBD2 (6 bases). Per the germline V gene, CDR1 is MNHGY and CDR2 is SVAAGI. The CDR3 contains 17 residues. The DNA for the CDR3 is TGTGCCAGCAGTTACCGTGGCGGGATAGGGATTGCAGATACGGAGTATTTT. It specifies CASSYRGGIGIADTEYF.

This clonotype was seen only a few times. CDR3 nucleotides: TGTGCCACCAACCCAGGGGCGGCCGGGGAGCTGTTTTTT. Its protein product is CATNPGAAGELFF. This sequence joins TRBV24-1 and TRBJ2-2; the D gene is possibly TRBD1 (6 bases). Trimming removed 8 bases at V and 6 bases at J, with 12 bases between. CDR1 and CDR2 from the germline V gene are KGHDR and SFDVKD. This CDR3 comprises 13 residues.

This clonotype was detected many times. CDR3 bases: TGTGCCAGCAGCTTCGAACGGGACAGCACAGATACGCAGTATTTT. Protein product: CASSFERDSTDTQYF. This chain joins TRBV5-5 and TRBJ2-3; perhaps D is TRBD1 or TRBD2 (5 bases each). The CDR3 extends over 15 amino acids. Germline loops: CDR1 SGHKS, CDR2 YYEKEE (reference sequence). Trimming cost V 2 bases and J 0 bases, with 10 bases left between them.

This clonotype was detected a few times. The CDR3 DNA is TGTGCCAGCAGCTTGTATGCGGGAGCTCCCTACGAGCAGTACTTC. Translated: CASSLYAGAPYEQYF. The chain recombines TRBV5-5 with TRBJ2-7; 7 bases are shared with TRBD2. The CDR3 is made up of 15 amino acids. V dropped 1 base and J dropped 2; count of bases not matched to a gene: 6. CDR1 SGHKS and CDR2 YYEKEE come from the germline V gene (reference sequence).

This clonotype has a handful of counts. The chain's CDR3 is CAWNFGDGGLTEAFF. CDR3 nucleotide sequence: TGTGCCTGGAATTTTGGCGACGGGGGACTCACTGAAGCTTTCTTT. The chain carries TRBV30 and TRBJ1-1; TRBD1 might be the D (5 bases). The CDR3 is made up of 15 amino acids. Trimming removed 4 bases at V and 4 bases at J, with 19 bases between. Germline lookup yields CDR1 GTSNPN and CDR2 SVGIG (reference sequence).

V and J are TRBV6-1 and TRBJ2-3, with TRBD2 as a possible D gene (5 bases). The CDR3 loop spans 13 amino acids. Germline V lookup: CDR1 MNHNS, CDR2 SASEGT. V dropped 8 bases and J dropped 6 bases, with 15 bases sitting between them. CDR3 residues: CASFQRASDTQYF. DNA for the CDR3: TGTGCCAGCTTCCAGAGAGCTAGCGATACGCAGTATTTT.

Note on this clonotype: At one boundary the junction diverges from the germline segment, which might be a read error. The genes are TRBV9 and TRBJ1-5, with a possible D match to TRBD1 (6 bases). The germline V gene has CDR1 SGDLS and CDR2 YYNGEE. The CDR3 covers 15 residues. CDR3 residues: CASSVDSRANQPQHF. The CDR3 nucleotides are TGTGCCAGCAGCGTGGACAGCCGCGCCAATCAACCCCAGCATTTT.